The 28 T cell receptor beta chains below all came from one sample that was sequenced in a study of OX40 agonist ivuxolimab in advanced cancers. Some clones are missing from TCRdb's copy, which holds only in-frame ones; the method was immunoSEQ multiplex PCR. The table includes about 77,000 clones, about 84% detected once. The sample in question was CD4+ or CD8+ T cells sorted from blood, obtained in a trial of the OX40 agonist ivuxolimab. The receptors were gathered from an adult with an advanced solid tumor such as melanoma, head and neck, liver or kidney cancer.

The chain combines TRBV29-1 with TRBJ1-1; unclear D gene. Germline V lookup: CDR1 SQVTM, CDR2 ANQGSEA. The CDR3 is 10 residues long. The V and J ends lost 4 bases and 7 bases respectively, with 7 bases between them. CDR3 in DNA: TGCAGCGTTGGAGGAATTGAAGCTTTCTTT. It specifies CSVGGIEAFF.

The J gene is TRBJ2-7, the V gene TRBV7-3; D perhaps matches TRBD2 (5 bases). Looked up from germline, CDR1 is SGHTA and CDR2 is FQGTGA. The CDR3 is 13 residues long. V was trimmed by 1 base and J by 6 bases, leaving 10 bases between them. In nucleotides, the CDR3 is TGTGCCAGCAGCTTAATCGGGGTTGGCGAGCAGTACTTC. Its translation: CASSLIGVGEQYF.

The gene calls are TRBV11-1 and TRBJ2-1; 9 positions match TRBD2. Trimming took 1 base from V and 4 from J; bases not matched to a gene: 14. Germline CDR1 reads SGHAT; CDR2 reads FQDESV (reference sequence). The CDR3 loop spans 19 amino acids. The CDR3 DNA sequence: TGTGCCAGCAGCTTAGGAAAAACGACTAGCGGAATTACATACAATGAGCAGTTCTTC. Encoded protein: CASSLGKTTSGITYNEQFF.

This chain joins TRBV4-2 and TRBJ1-6; TRBD1 is a possible D gene (5 bases). V lost 4 bases to trimming and J lost 0 bases, with 16 bases between them. In germline, CDR1 is LGHNA, CDR2 YNFKEQ. The CDR3 runs to 18 residues. In nucleotides, the CDR3 is TGTGCCAGCAGCCCAGTGGATAGGGGAAGCTCCTATAATTCACCCCTCCACTTT. Translating gives CASSPVDRGSSYNSPLHF.

J is TRBJ2-7 and V is TRBV18, with 7 bases that match TRBD2. The CDR3 runs to 13 residues. V lost 3 bases to trimming and J lost 4 bases; unmatched junction nucleotides: 3. Germline V gives CDR1 KGHSH, CDR2 LQKENI. For the CDR3, the DNA is TGTGCCAGCTCACCCGACGGGAGGTACGAGCAGTACTTC. It codes for CASSPDGRYEQYF.

The chain links TRBV5-4 to TRBJ2-1; D is unresolved. Germline assignment: CDR1 SGHNT and CDR2 YYREEE (reference sequence). V was cut by 4 bases and J by 0 bases, with 8 bases left in between. This CDR3 has 14 residues. CDR3 loop: CASSPISSYNEQFF. Here the CDR3 DNA reads TGTGCCAGCAGCCCTATTAGCTCCTACAATGAGCAGTTCTTC.

This chain joins TRBV29-1 and TRBJ2-1, with D perhaps assigned TRBD1 or TRBD2 (5 bases each). V shed 0 bases and J shed 8 bases, with 8 bases lying between them. This CDR3 is built from 12 residues. Germline assignment: CDR1 SQVTM and CDR2 ANQGSEA. The CDR3 DNA reads as TGCAGCGTTGAAGATATGGGGGATGAGCAGTTCTTC. Translating gives CSVEDMGDEQFF.

V and J are TRBV9 and TRBJ1-1; D remains unclear. Trimming stripped 0 bases from V and 6 bases from J, with 9 bases between. CDR1 is SGDLS, CDR2 YYNGEE, per germline. The CDR3 covers 13 residues. CDR3 in amino acids: CASSVAEEAEAFF. For the CDR3, the DNA is TGTGCCAGCAGCGTAGCCGAGGAGGCTGAAGCTTTCTTT. The full variable domain, in which reference TRBV9 and TRBJ1-1 provide the parts outside the CDR3, is DSGVTQTPKHLITATGQRVTLRCSPRSGDLSVYWYQQSLDQGLQFLIQYYNGEERAKGNILERFSAQQFPDLHSELNLSSLELGDSALYFCASSVAEEAEAFFGQGTRLTVV.

This clone came up once. The chain recombines TRBV2 with TRBJ2-1, with D possibly being TRBD1 (6 bases). V was pared by 1 base and J by 5 bases, with 9 bases between. The V gene's germline CDR1 is SNHLY and CDR2 FYNNEI. This CDR3 is built from 14 residues. The CDR3 sequence: CASSEVSGDNEQFF. The CDR3 region has the DNA TGTGCCAGCAGTGAAGTGTCAGGGGACAATGAGCAGTTCTTC.

The V gene is TRBV19, the J gene TRBJ2-7, with D tentatively TRBD1 or TRBD2 (5 bases each). CDR1 LNHDA and CDR2 SQIVND come from the germline V gene (reference sequence). V was pared by 5 bases and J by 2 bases, with 13 bases between. The CDR3 has 14 amino acids. The CDR3 nucleotides read TGTGCCAGTAGTCTCCGGGACGGTACCTACGAGCAGTACTTC. This codes for CASSLRDGTYEQYF.

V is TRBV12-1 and J is TRBJ2-7; whether TRBD2, the table's D call, matches the DNA was not checked. TRBV12-1 is termed a pseudogene. CDR3 size: 14 residues. This CDR3 is CASSLLAGGSEQYF. DNA of the CDR3: TGTGCCAGCAGTCTACTAGCGGGAGGGAGCGAGCAGTACTTC.

The V and J genes are TRBV7-9 and TRBJ1-1; 8 positions match TRBD1. The CDR3 has 15 residues. Unmatched junction bases numbered 9, after V lost 2 bases and J lost 7 bases. Germline loops: CDR1 SEHNR, CDR2 FQNEAQ (reference sequence). CDR3 DNA: TGTGCCAGCAGCTTAATACAGGGGGGTTACGGTGAAGCTTTCTTT. Encoded protein: CASSLIQGGYGEAFF.

V usage is TRBV11-2 and J usage is TRBJ2-3; D unresolved. The CDR3 is 12 residues long. Germline V CDR1 and CDR2: SGHAT, FQNNGV. Trimming shortened V by 3 bases and J by 2 bases, and 3 bases separated the two germline ends. This CDR3 is CASSFFTDTQYF. The DNA for the CDR3 is TGTGCCAGCAGCTTTTTCACAGATACGCAGTATTTT.

This clone was counted a single time. The chain links TRBV5-1 to TRBJ1-3, with D maybe TRBD1 (6 bases). Deletions cut 0 bases from V and 2 bases from J, with 12 bases between. Germline V gene sequence: CDR1 SGHRS, CDR2 YFSETQ. There are 16 residues in the CDR3. The CDR3 loop reads CASSLVSGDAGNTIYF. DNA of the CDR3: TGCGCCAGCAGCTTGGTGTCAGGGGACGCTGGAAACACCATATATTTT.

The chain has TRBV7-9 and TRBJ1-2; the match to TRBD1 covers 7 bases. Per the germline V gene, CDR1 is SEHNR and CDR2 is FQNEAQ (reference sequence). The V gene end was trimmed by 4 bases and the J gene end by 8 bases; junction bases not matched to a gene: 10. The CDR3 contains 14 residues. The CDR3, as DNA: TGTGCCAGCAGCTCTGGGACGACAGGGCAAGGCTACACCTTC. Its translation is CASSSGTTGQGYTF.

The chain combines TRBV18 with TRBJ1-1; D is possibly TRBD1 (5 bases). Trimming left V 6 bases short and J 2 bases short, with 10 bases between. CDR1 and CDR2 from the germline V gene are KGHSH and LQKENI. The CDR3 consists of 13 residues. In nucleotides, the CDR3 is TGTGCCAGCTCTACGGGGGGAAACACTGAAGCTTTCTTT. Amino acid sequence: CASSTGGNTEAFF.

Regarding this clone: The sample has other DNA sequences that encode this CDR3 too. The chain is built from TRBV18 and TRBJ2-3, with TRBD1 identical over 10 bases. Germline V gives CDR1 KGHSH, CDR2 LQKENI. The CDR3 has 15 amino acids. V gave up 0 bases and J gave up 4 bases; unmatched junction bases: 1. The DNA of the CDR3 is TGTGCCAGCTCACCACCGGGACAGGGGTCAGATACGCAGTATTTT. This codes for CASSPPGQGSDTQYF.

The genes are TRBV23-1 and TRBJ2-7, with 10 positions matching TRBD1. TRBV23-1 is designated an ORF whose function remains uncertain. The CDR3 sequence is 13 residues long. After removal of 10 bases from V and 2 bases from J, the junction contained 5 bases not matched to a gene. In DNA form, the CDR3 reads TGCGCCACCCGGGGACAGGGGACCTACGAGCAGTACTTC. Translation gives CATRGQGTYEQYF.

The chain is built from TRBV2 and TRBJ2-2, with D unresolved. CDR1 is SNHLY and CDR2 is FYNNEI in the germline V gene. The germline V and J ends were trimmed by 6 bases and 8 bases, with 16 bases remaining between them. This CDR3 spans 14 amino acids. CDR3: CASSPLPSRGELFF. Written as DNA, the CDR3 is TGTGCCAGCAGCCCACTCCCGTCTAGAGGGGAGCTGTTTTTT.

This sequence joins TRBV7-3 and TRBJ1-2; unclear D gene. CDR3 length: 12 residues. CDR1 and CDR2 from the germline V gene are SGHTA and FQGTGA. Trimming pared 3 bases from V and 2 bases from J, leaving 4 bases between. Here the CDR3 reads CASSFGNYGYTF. As DNA, the CDR3 is TGTGCCAGCAGCTTCGGAAACTATGGCTACACCTTC.

The J gene is TRBJ2-1, the V gene TRBV7-9, with 7 nucleotides matching TRBD2. Germline CDR1 and CDR2: SEHNR and FQNEAQ (reference sequence). The CDR3 covers 17 residues. V lost 5 bases to trimming and J lost 6 bases; unmatched junction nucleotides: 16. The CDR3 here is CASSTTRLAEAPNEQFF. In DNA, the CDR3 is TGTGCCAGCAGCACAACCCGCCTAGCGGAAGCGCCCAATGAGCAGTTCTTC.

This rearrangement joins TRBV5-4 to TRBJ2-2; D possibly corresponds to TRBD2 (6 bases). V lost 0 bases to trimming and J lost 4 bases, with 16 bases between them. Germline V CDR1 and CDR2: SGHNT, YYREEE (reference sequence). This CDR3 has 17 residues. The chain's CDR3 is CASSLAGGMAGTGELFF. CDR3 nucleotide sequence: TGTGCCAGCAGCTTGGCAGGAGGGATGGCAGGCACCGGGGAGCTGTTTTTT.

The V call is TRBV5-1, the J call TRBJ2-1, with 7 bases lining up with TRBD1. The CDR3 covers 16 residues. Germline lookup yields CDR1 SGHRS and CDR2 YFSETQ. V lost 5 bases and J lost 4; bases outside the gene matches: 12. The CDR3 DNA reads TGCGCCAGCAGTACCACCGGGACAGTATATTACAATGAGCAGTTCTTC. Its protein is CASSTTGTVYYNEQFF.

The rearrangement links TRBV5-4 to TRBJ1-3, with D hard to call. Trimming removed 4 bases at V and 4 bases at J, with 15 bases between. The germline V gene encodes CDR1 SGHNT and CDR2 YYREEE (reference sequence). There are 15 residues in the CDR3. CDR3 protein: CASSRGGQSGNTIYF. The CDR3 nucleotides are TGTGCCAGCAGCCGCGGCGGGCAGTCCGGAAACACCATATATTTT. Supplemented by reference TRBV5-4 and TRBJ1-3, the full variable domain reads ETGVTQSPTHLIKTRGQQVTLRCSSQSGHNTVSWYQQALGQGPQFIFQYYREEENGRGNFPPRFSGLQFPNYSSELNVNALELDDSALYLCASSRGGQSGNTIYFGEGSWLTVV.

A few counts support this clone. The genes are TRBV7-6 and TRBJ2-1; perhaps TRBD2 as D (6 bases). The germline CDR1 and CDR2 sequences are SGHVS and FNYEAQ. The V end was cut by 2 bases, the J end by 7 bases, with 6 bases between. This CDR3 spans 12 amino acids. The CDR3 region has the DNA TGTGCCAGCAGCTTACGGGGGAATGAGCAGTTCTTC. The encoded protein is CASSLRGNEQFF.

The chain employs TRBV5-4 and TRBJ2-7; 7 bases are shared with TRBD1. The length of the CDR3 is 13 residues. The germline V gene has CDR1 SGHNT and CDR2 YYREEE (reference sequence). With 4 bases clipped from V and 1 base from J, the junction kept 2 bases outside the gene matches. The CDR3 DNA follows: TGTGCCAGCAGCCCGGGACAGTCCTACGAGCAGTACTTC. It codes for CASSPGQSYEQYF.

The chain joins TRBV6-5 to TRBJ2-3; the D is unclear. CDR1 and CDR2 from the germline V gene are MNHEY and SVGAGI. V lost 4 bases and J lost 4, with 3 bases in between. This CDR3 region has 11 residues. The CDR3 here is CASSSPDTQYF. CDR3 nucleotides: TGTGCCAGCAGTTCCCCAGATACGCAGTATTTT.

This clone was observed once. The chain combines TRBV19 with TRBJ1-2; no firm D call. Trimming stripped 5 bases from V and 5 bases from J, with 12 bases between. CDR3 size: 13 residues. CDR1 and CDR2 (germline): LNHDA, SQIVND (reference sequence). For the CDR3, the DNA is TGTGCCAGTAGTTTTGAGGGAGGATATGGCTACACCTTC. This encodes CASSFEGGYGYTF.